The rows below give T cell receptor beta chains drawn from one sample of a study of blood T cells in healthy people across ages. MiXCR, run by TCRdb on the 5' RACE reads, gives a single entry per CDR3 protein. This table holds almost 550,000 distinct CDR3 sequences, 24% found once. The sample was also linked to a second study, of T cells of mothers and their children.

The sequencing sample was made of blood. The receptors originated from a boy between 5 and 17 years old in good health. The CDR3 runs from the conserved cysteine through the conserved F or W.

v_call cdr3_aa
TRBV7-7 CANSLAETQYF
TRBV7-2 CASSLMGSGGEQYF
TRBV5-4 CASSFKGAKNIQYF
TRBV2 CAAGGAVTLNEQFF
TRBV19 CASSIGSSYEQYF
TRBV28 CASSFWREGPTDTQYF
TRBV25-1 CASREGVGLNEKLFF
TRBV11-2 CASSPLKGRNEQYF
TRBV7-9 CASSSVYEQYF
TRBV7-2 CASSLGSVSYNSPLHF
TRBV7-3 CASSLTGAETQYF
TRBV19 CASSNGLAAQFF
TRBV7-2 CASSPGPLSGTAKNIQYF
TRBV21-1 CASSNKGTSGGPAKETQYF
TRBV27 CASSLRGASGNTIYF
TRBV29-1 CSVVGDTGGLFF
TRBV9 CASSEGGGSLNTEAFF
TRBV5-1 CASSLMTGGTYNEQFF
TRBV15 CATSSRDGGTQYF
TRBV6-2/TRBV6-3 CASSYSGGLAKNIQYF
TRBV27 CASSLLTGVGEQFF
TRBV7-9 CASSLSGSYEQYF
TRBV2 CATLTGIQETQYF
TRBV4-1 CASSQGPSGVLYEQYF
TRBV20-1 CSASWEDKVQPQHF
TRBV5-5 CASSRQGMSTEAFF
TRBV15 CATSKLASSYNEQFF
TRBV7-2 CASSLDRASEAFF
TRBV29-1 CSVVKLADTQYF
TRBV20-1 CSARDLGDRALMQFF
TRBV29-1 CSVGAVNTGELFF
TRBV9 CASSVEGEGAKFF
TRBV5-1 CASSPIASTDTQYF
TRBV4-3 CASSQREGRASLGANVLTF
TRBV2 CASSETTTVTHAEAFF
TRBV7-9 CASILGENSVANGQYF
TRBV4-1 CASSPIPLRTDYYGYTF